The entry below gives a single T cell receptor beta chain sequence along with its context. Its antigen remains unidentified. The study recruited healthy Caucasian donors from Russia who were aged about 6 to 90. The record originates from a study of blood T cells in healthy people across ages. Study details: Template switching recovered approximately one barcoded beta molecule for every two T cells.

The use of a sample-barcoded 5' primer and a J-beta primer mix characterized a second PCR of about 7 to 12 cycles. TCRdb used MiXCR to reprocess the 5' RACE reads, holding one entry per CDR3 protein. The sample lists some 1,000,000 distinct CDR3 sequences, approximately 25% occurring once. Study-wide results and limits: Relative to aged donors, long-lived donors carried more naive CD4+ cells and displayed higher diversity.

After removal of 6 bases from V and 4 bases from J, the junction contained 9 bases not matched to a gene. The CDR3 spans 15 residues. The germline V gene has CDR1 DFQATT and CDR2 SNEGSKA (reference sequence). The same specimen was also included in a second study, on T cells of mothers and their children.

This receptor was obtained from a girl aged 2 to 10 in good health. The chain is built from TRBV20-1 and TRBJ2-5, with 12 bases lining up with TRBD1. What was sequenced was blood. The CDR3 region is CSAGAGQGAGETQYF. Here the CDR3 DNA reads TGCAGTGCCGGGGCGGGACAGGGGGCAGGAGAGACCCAGTACTTC.